One sample yielded the 3 T cell receptor beta chains listed below, sequenced in a study of blood T cells in healthy people across ages. Combining a sample-barcoded 5' primer with a J-beta primer mix, a second PCR ran for roughly 7 to 12 cycles. TCRdb re-analysed the 5' RACE reads in MiXCR, keeping a single row per CDR3 protein. The table lists hundreds of thousands of distinct CDR3 sequences, about half of them singletons. Material for sequencing was blood. The receptors come from a woman aged 60 to 75 in good health.

The V and J genes are TRBV29-1 and TRBJ2-2, with a weak D call TRBD2 (6 bases). V lost 4 bases to trimming and J lost 2 bases, with 14 bases between them. The germline CDR1 and CDR2 sequences are SQVTM and ANQGSEA. This CDR3 region has 15 residues. CDR3 region: CSVGPSAKNTGELFF. DNA for the CDR3: TGCAGCGTTGGGCCTAGCGCAAAAAACACCGGGGAGCTGTTTTTT.

The rearrangement joins TRBV6-5 to TRBJ1-6, with D hard to call. There are 15 residues in the CDR3. Per the germline V gene, CDR1 is MNHEY and CDR2 is SVGAGI. Trimming removed 2 bases at V and 4 bases at J, with 9 bases between. The CDR3 DNA sequence: TGTGCCAGCAGTTACCGGACCGTATATAATTCACCCCTCCACTTT. This translates into CASSYRTVYNSPLHF.

The V gene is TRBV7-2, the J gene TRBJ2-7; 7 bases align to TRBD1. The germline V gene encodes CDR1 SGHTA and CDR2 FQGNSA. This CDR3 has 14 amino acids. The V gene end was trimmed by 5 bases and the J gene end by 2 bases; junction bases not matched to a gene: 6. The CDR3 DNA sequence: TGTGCCAGCAGCCCTGGGACAGCCCCCTACGAGCAGTACTTC. Residues: CASSPGTAPYEQYF.